These 19 T cell receptor beta chains were all obtained from the same sample, sequenced in a study of a mutant IDH1 vaccine in newly diagnosed glioma. Only in-frame clones appear in the TCRdb table, and some are missing; sequencing was by immunoSEQ multiplex PCR. The table has tens of thousands of clones, around 83% seen once. Time point described: week 35, safety follow-up. In the vaccine, a single dose held 300 ug of the mutant IDH1 20-mer peptide, along with topical imiquimod. Their antigens remain unidentified. Sequenced material: PBMCs, taken from a glioma patient whose treatment included an IDH1 peptide vaccine. These receptor sequences come from a woman aged 18 to 35 with glioma.

CDR3 region: CATSRDRAGEFYEQYF. CDR3 coding DNA: TGTGCCACCAGCAGAGATCGGGCGGGGGAATTCTACGAGCAGTACTTC. This rearrangement joins TRBV15 to TRBJ2-7, with 7 nucleotides matching TRBD2. The CDR3 is 16 amino acids. V gave up 0 bases and J gave up 3 bases; unmatched junction bases: 8. Germline values: CDR1 LNHNV, CDR2 YYDKDF (reference sequence).

This clone occurred a few times. The gene calls are TRBV19 and TRBJ2-5; 9 bases match TRBD1. The V gene's germline CDR1 is LNHDA and CDR2 SQIVND (reference sequence). The junction had 8 bases not matched to a gene; V was cut back by 5 bases and J by 4 bases. This CDR3 spans 15 amino acids. The chain's CDR3 is CASSPYDRGLETQYF. The CDR3 DNA sequence: TGTGCCAGTAGTCCTTACGACAGGGGGTTAGAGACCCAGTACTTC.

CDR3 sequence reads: CASSFGVQGNTIYF. CDR3 in DNA: TGTGCCAGCAGCTTCGGGGTCCAGGGGAACACCATATATTTT. The chain couples TRBV5-4 to TRBJ1-3; TRBD1 is a possible D gene (6 bases). The V and J ends lost 2 bases and 7 bases respectively, with 13 bases between them. The CDR3 covers 14 residues. Germline CDR1 is SGHNT and CDR2 is YYREEE (reference sequence).

The chain has TRBV5-1 and TRBJ2-3; D gene ambiguous. V lost 1 base, J lost 2 bases, and 5 bases lay in between. In germline, CDR1 is SGHRS, CDR2 YFSETQ. The CDR3 covers 13 residues. CDR3 region: CASSLIYTDTQYF. CDR3 sequence (DNA): TGCGCCAGCAGCTTGATTTACACAGATACGCAGTATTTT. The entire variable domain, with the rest obtained from reference TRBV5-1 and TRBJ2-3, is as follows: KAGVTQTPRYLIKTRGQQVTLSCSPISGHRSVSWYQQTPGQGLQFLFEYFSETQRNKGNFPGRFSGRQFSNSRSEMNVSTLELGDSALYLCASSLIYTDTQYFGPGTRLTVL.

The chain recombines TRBV11-3 with TRBJ2-2; D not resolved. Trimming took off 0 bases at V and 1 base at J, with 9 bases between the two ends. Germline lookup yields CDR1 SGHNT and CDR2 YENEEA. CDR3 length equals 16 residues. The CDR3 protein is CASSLDRVGNTGELFF. As DNA, the CDR3 is TGTGCCAGCAGCTTAGATCGGGTGGGGAACACCGGGGAGCTGTTTTTT.

This chain uses TRBV5-5 with TRBJ1-2; TRBD1 might be the D (5 bases). This CDR3 comprises 15 residues. In germline, CDR1 is SGHKS, CDR2 YYEKEE (reference sequence). V was cut by 4 bases and J by 2 bases, with 15 bases left in between. The CDR3 coding sequence is TGTGCCAGCAGCCCATCGGCAGGGAGGAACTATGGCTACACCTTC. Translated: CASSPSAGRNYGYTF. The full variable domain, its missing parts supplied by reference TRBV5-5 and TRBJ1-2, is DAGVTQSPTHLIKTRGQQVTLRCSPISGHKSVSWYQQVLGQGPQFIFQYYEKEERGRGNFPDRFSARQFPNYSSELNVNALLLGDSALYLCASSPSAGRNYGYTFGSGTRLTVV.

The chain has TRBV28 and TRBJ1-1; tentatively, D is TRBD1 (6 bases). The germline V and J ends were trimmed by 2 bases and 5 bases, with 15 bases remaining between them. The CDR3 sequence is 15 residues long. From germline, CDR1 is MDHEN and CDR2 SYDVKM. Here the CDR3 DNA reads TGTGCCAGCAGTTTACGGGGGGCTTATACTACTGAAGCTTTCTTT. Translation gives CASSLRGAYTTEAFF. The whole variable domain, filled in from reference TRBV28 and TRBJ1-1, reads DVKVTQSSRYLVKRTGEKVFLECVQDMDHENMFWYRQDPGLGLRLIYFSYDVKMKEKGDIPEGYSVSREKKERFSLILESASTNQTSMYLCASSLRGAYTTEAFFGQGTRLTVV.

DNA for the CDR3: TGTGCCAGCAGCTCAACAGGGGGCTCCTACGAGCAGTACTTC. It is translated as CASSSTGGSYEQYF. The chain is built from TRBV7-9 and TRBJ2-7, with TRBD1 matching over 8 bases. This CDR3 has 14 amino acids. Germline V gives CDR1 SEHNR, CDR2 FQNEAQ (reference sequence). V lost 4 bases to trimming and J lost 0 bases; unmatched junction nucleotides: 2.

Only one count was recorded for this clone. The chain couples TRBV19 to TRBJ2-6; 7 nucleotides line up with TRBD1. V lost 7 bases, J lost 1 base, and 13 bases stayed unmatched. The CDR3 runs to 18 residues. Per germline, CDR1 LNHDA and CDR2 SQIVND (reference sequence). The CDR3 coding sequence is TGTGCCAGTACTAGCTCGGGGACAGCTTTATCTGGGGCCAACGTCCTGACTTTC. Translated: CASTSSGTALSGANVLTF.

In DNA, the CDR3 is TGCAGCGTGGCACAGTTAGGAGGAAACACCATATATTTT. This sequence encodes CSVAQLGGNTIYF. The chain links TRBV29-1 to TRBJ1-3; D gene ambiguous. Germline CDR1 and CDR2: SQVTM and ANQGSEA. V shed 6 bases and J shed 4 bases, with 13 bases lying between them. This CDR3 region has 13 residues.

This sequence joins TRBV5-5 and TRBJ2-2, with a weak D call TRBD2 (5 bases). The V gene lost 1 base and the J gene lost 3 bases, with 10 bases spanning the gap. The germline gives CDR1 SGHKS, CDR2 YYEKEE (reference sequence). CDR3 length: 15 amino acids. CDR3 in DNA: TGTGCCAGCAGCTTGATCCGGGGAGACACCGGGGAGCTGTTTTTT. Translating it yields CASSLIRGDTGELFF.

This clone occurred once. The chain recombines TRBV9 with TRBJ2-5; 15 bases align to TRBD2. This CDR3 contains 17 residues. CDR1 is SGDLS, CDR2 YYNGEE, per germline. Unmatched junction bases numbered 11, after V lost 4 bases and J lost 7 bases. CDR3 protein: CASSSGLAGGNFVTQYF. The DNA of the CDR3 is TGTGCCAGCAGCTCCGGACTAGCGGGGGGGAACTTTGTGACCCAGTACTTC.

V and J are TRBV19 and TRBJ1-4; weak D call: TRBD1 (5 bases). This CDR3 contains 16 residues. CDR1 and CDR2 (germline): LNHDA, SQIVND (reference sequence). V gave up 4 bases and J gave up 3 bases, with 15 bases separating them. The CDR3 sequence is CASSTPGGGPNEKLFF. The CDR3 DNA sequence: TGTGCCAGTAGTACCCCCGGGGGAGGCCCTAATGAAAAACTGTTTTTT.

The J gene is TRBJ1-1, the V gene TRBV5-6; TRBD1 is a possible D gene (5 bases). The CDR3 consists of 15 residues. V was cut by 1 base and J by 5 bases, with 15 bases left in between. The V gene's germline CDR1 is SGHDT and CDR2 YYEEEE. CDR3 sequence: CASSLQGRAVTEAFF. DNA of the CDR3: TGTGCCAGCAGCTTGCAGGGCCGGGCGGTAACTGAAGCTTTCTTT.

The CDR3 reads CASSIGSQPYNEQFF. Here the CDR3 DNA reads TGTGCCAGTAGTATAGGGAGCCAACCCTACAATGAGCAGTTCTTC. This chain links TRBV19 with TRBJ2-1, with D unresolved. Germline V CDR1 and CDR2: LNHDA, SQIVND (reference sequence). CDR3 size: 15 residues. The germline V and J ends were trimmed by 1 base and 2 bases, with 9 bases remaining between them.

The chain carries TRBV6-5 and TRBJ2-7; D could derive from TRBD1 or TRBD2 (5 bases each). CDR1 is MNHEY and CDR2 is SVGAGI in the germline V gene. V was trimmed by 2 bases and J by 9 bases, leaving 11 bases between them. The CDR3 length is 12 residues. The CDR3 nucleotides are TGTGCCAGCAGTTACGGGGGACCGGGGCAGTACTTC. Protein: CASSYGGPGQYF.

The rearrangement uses TRBV6-5 and TRBJ2-1; weak D call: TRBD1 (5 bases). This CDR3 region has 15 residues. CDR1 is MNHEY, CDR2 SVGAGI, per germline. Trimming took off 0 bases at V and 3 bases at J, with 9 bases between the two ends. CDR3 in DNA: TGTGCCAGCAGTTACTCGCTGGACATCTACAATGAGCAGTTCTTC. Its protein is CASSYSLDIYNEQFF.

The chain combines TRBV4-3 with TRBJ2-1; 11 nucleotides line up with TRBD2. With V trimmed by 4 bases and J by 7 bases, 3 bases remained unmatched. Germline V gene sequence: CDR1 LGHNA, CDR2 YSLEER. The CDR3 is made up of 14 amino acids. The CDR3 here is CASSLAGGPNEQFF. In DNA, the CDR3 is TGCGCCAGCAGCCTAGCGGGAGGGCCTAATGAGCAGTTCTTC.

The rearrangement joins TRBV6-5 to TRBJ2-3; no reliable D call. With 0 bases removed from V and 6 bases from J, the gap between germline ends came to 13 bases. The germline gives CDR1 MNHEY, CDR2 SVGAGI. CDR3 length: 15 residues. The CDR3 region is CASSYSAETGDTQYF. The CDR3 nucleotides are TGTGCCAGCAGTTACTCGGCGGAGACTGGGGATACGCAGTATTTT.